This TCR beta chain is from a study of identical twins. There are 14 residues in the CDR3. Germline loops: CDR1 MGHRA, CDR2 YSYEKL. V was clipped by 4 bases and J by 1 base, with 10 bases between them. TCRdb processed the 5' RACE reads anew with MiXCR; each CDR3 protein has one entry. The sample holds approximately 500,000 distinct CDR3 sequences, roughly 26% seen once. This clonotype came up a few times. These records were also assigned to another study, of T cells expressing NK-cell markers.

V is TRBV4-1 and J is TRBJ1-1; a weak D match, TRBD1 (6 bases). The clonotype was recovered from a woman in her late teens or twenties in good health. The source material was CD4+ T cells sorted from blood. CDR3 nucleotide sequence: TGCGCCAGCAGCCGGGACATTACGAACACTGAAGCTTTCTTT. The encoded protein is CASSRDITNTEAFF.